Below, 12 T cell receptor beta chains from the same sample are listed, as sequenced in a study of blood T cell repertoires in COVID-19. Profiling relied on immunoSEQ multiplex PCR, and the TCRdb table lists in-frame clones only, not all of them. The sample has about 310,000 clones, roughly 90% seen once. The sequencing input was peripheral blood. These receptors were taken from a woman aged 25 to 45 with COVID-19, enrolled during active disease.

The gene calls are TRBV27 and TRBJ1-4; 8 bases match TRBD1. The CDR3 has 15 amino acids. V shed 5 bases and J 8 bases; nucleotides not matched to a gene: 10. The V gene's germline CDR1 is MNHEY and CDR2 SMNVEV (reference sequence). This chain's CDR3 is CASSPRTGPGEKLFF. CDR3 DNA sequence: TGTGCCAGCAGTCCACGGACAGGGCCGGGGGAAAAACTGTTTTTT. The entire variable domain, with the rest obtained from reference TRBV27 and TRBJ1-4, is as follows: EAQVTQNPRYLITVTGKKLTVTCSQNMNHEYMSWYRQDPGLGLRQIYYSMNVEVTDKGDVPEGYKVSRKEKRNFPLILESPSPNQTSLYFCASSPRTGPGEKLFFGSGTQLSVL.

The chain couples TRBV7-8 to TRBJ2-1; a possible D gene is TRBD2 (5 bases). The CDR3 spans 15 residues. V was cut by 5 bases and J by 0 bases, with 11 bases left in between. CDR1 SGHVS and CDR2 FQNEAQ come from the germline V gene. The CDR3 here is CASSEERSSYNEQFF. The CDR3 nucleotides are TGTGCCAGCAGCGAAGAGCGGAGCTCCTACAATGAGCAGTTCTTC.

This chain connects TRBV19 to TRBJ2-7; D might be TRBD2 (6 bases). This CDR3 contains 13 residues. V shed 3 bases and J shed 5 bases, with 11 bases lying between them. Germline-derived CDR1 and CDR2 are LNHDA and SQIVND (reference sequence). The CDR3 bases are TGTGCCAGTAGTATGTGGGGCGGGGACGAGCAGTACTTC. Protein sequence: CASSMWGGDEQYF.

The rearrangement links TRBV4-1 to TRBJ1-1; TRBD1 might be the D (5 bases). This CDR3 has 14 residues. V shed 4 bases and J shed 4 bases, with 13 bases lying between them. Looked up from germline, CDR1 is MGHRA and CDR2 is YSYEKL. Here the CDR3 reads CASSLGEGGTEAFF. For the CDR3, the DNA is TGCGCCAGCAGCCTAGGGGAGGGAGGCACTGAAGCTTTCTTT.

The chain has TRBV24-1 and TRBJ2-7; possibly TRBD1 for D (5 bases). V lost 4 bases, J lost 3 bases, and 12 bases lay in between. The germline V gene has CDR1 KGHDR and CDR2 SFDVKD. The CDR3 totals 14 residues. The CDR3 here is CATSDPAGNYEQYF. Written as DNA, the CDR3 is TGTGCCACCAGTGACCCCGCAGGGAACTACGAGCAGTACTTC.

V is TRBV28 and J is TRBJ1-4; 7 bases map to TRBD1. The V gene end was trimmed by 5 bases and the J gene end by 4 bases; junction bases not matched to a gene: 7. The CDR3 is 15 amino acids. Germline CDR1 and CDR2: MDHEN and SYDVKM. The DNA for the CDR3 is TGTGCCAGCAGTCCCCCGGGACAGCGTAATGAAAAACTGTTTTTT. Translation: CASSPPGQRNEKLFF.

This chain connects TRBV6-1 to TRBJ2-7; D is unresolved. The CDR3 has 12 amino acids. Trimming took off 1 base at V and 5 bases at J, with 6 bases between the two ends. Germline V gene data show CDR1 as MNHNS and CDR2 as SASEGT. The CDR3 is CASSEVGDEQYF. As DNA, the CDR3 is TGTGCCAGCAGTGAAGTAGGAGACGAGCAGTACTTC.

The J gene is TRBJ2-7, the V gene TRBV11-2; 7 nucleotides match TRBD1. Trimming took 4 bases from V and 1 from J; bases not matched to a gene: 7. Per germline, CDR1 SGHAT and CDR2 FQNNGV. The CDR3 sequence is 15 residues long. CDR3 residues: CASSSTRDSSYEQYF. In DNA, the CDR3 is TGTGCCAGCAGCTCAACCCGGGACAGTTCCTACGAGCAGTACTTC. Using reference TRBV11-2 and TRBJ2-7 for the parts outside the CDR3, the full variable domain is EAGVAQSPRYKIIEKRQSVAFWCNPISGHATLYWYQQILGQGPKLLIQFQNNGVVDDSQLPKDRFSAERLKGVDSTLKIQPAKLEDSAVYLCASSSTRDSSYEQYFGPGTRLTVT.

Note on this clone: The junction does not match germline at one end; this may be a read error. The CDR3 region has the DNA TGTGCCAGCAGCTTGGATGGGACTAGCGGGAGCCGGTCTTTC. It encodes CASSLDGTSGSRSF. The chain has TRBV5-4 and TRBJ2-7; 14 nucleotides align to TRBD2. The CDR3 runs to 14 residues. Germline V gene lookup returns CDR1 SGHNT and CDR2 YYREEE (reference sequence).

The chain employs TRBV5-3 and TRBJ2-7; TRBD1 agrees at 7 bases. TRBV5-3 falls under the ORF class, with uncertain function. The CDR3 runs 14 residues. J lost 3 bases, V lost 3 bases, and 6 bases had no gene match. The CDR3 nucleotides are TGTGCCAGAAGCTCGTCGGGGACAGTCTACGAGCAGTACTTC. Its translation is CARSSSGTVYEQYF.

The genes are TRBV4-2 and TRBJ2-1; 13 nucleotides align to TRBD2. Germline V gene sequence: CDR1 LGHNA, CDR2 YNFKEQ. The V and J ends lost 3 bases and 8 bases, in that order; junction bases with no gene match: 13. The CDR3 is 18 residues long. In DNA, the CDR3 is TGTGCCAGCAGCCACCCATTTCGGACTAGCGGGAGTATCGATGAGCAGTTCTTC. Residues: CASSHPFRTSGSIDEQFF.

The chain recombines TRBV13 with TRBJ1-2; TRBD1 aligns across 10 bases. The CDR3 has 14 residues. With 4 bases clipped from V and 8 bases from J, the junction kept 7 bases outside the gene matches. CDR1 PRHDT and CDR2 FYEKMQ come from the germline V gene (reference sequence). CDR3: CASSWETGGRGYTF. CDR3 DNA sequence: TGTGCCAGCAGCTGGGAGACAGGGGGCCGGGGCTACACCTTC. Filled out from reference TRBV13 and TRBJ1-2, the complete variable domain reads AAGVIQSPRHLIKEKRETATLKCYPIPRHDTVYWYQQGPGQDPQFLISFYEKMQSDKGSIPDRFSAQQFSDYHSELNMSSLELGDSALYFCASSWETGGRGYTFGSGTRLTVV.